This TCR beta chain was sequenced during a study of OX40 agonist ivuxolimab in advanced cancers. Note on this clone: Within the sample, other DNA sequences also encode this same CDR3.

Produced via immunoSEQ multiplex PCR; TCRdb's table is partial and in-frame only. Of about 98,000 clones listed, more than 85% are singletons. Source: CD4+ or CD8+ T cells sorted from blood, taken in a trial of the OX40 agonist ivuxolimab. The sequence derives from an adult with an advanced solid tumor such as melanoma, head and neck, liver or kidney cancer.

The CDR3 is CASSPNYGYTF. The CDR3 region has the DNA TGTGCCAGCAGCCCTAACTATGGCTACACCTTC. This rearrangement joins TRBV28 to TRBJ1-2; D gene unclear. Between the trimmed V and J ends, which lost 6 bases and 0 bases, there was a span of 2 bases. CDR1 is MDHEN, CDR2 SYDVKM, per germline. The CDR3 has 11 residues.